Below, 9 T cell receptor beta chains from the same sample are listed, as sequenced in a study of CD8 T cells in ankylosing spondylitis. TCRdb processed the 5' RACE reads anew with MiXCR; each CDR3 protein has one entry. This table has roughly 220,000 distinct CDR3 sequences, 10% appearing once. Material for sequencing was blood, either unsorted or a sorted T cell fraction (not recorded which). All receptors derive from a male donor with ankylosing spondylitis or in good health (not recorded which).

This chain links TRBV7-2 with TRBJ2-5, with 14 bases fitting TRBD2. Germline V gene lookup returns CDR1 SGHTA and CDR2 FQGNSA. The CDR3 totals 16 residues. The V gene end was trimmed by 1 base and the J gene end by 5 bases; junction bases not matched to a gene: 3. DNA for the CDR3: TGTGCCAGCAGCTTAGTAGGGACTAGCGGGGGTGAGACCCAGTACTTC. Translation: CASSLVGTSGGETQYF.

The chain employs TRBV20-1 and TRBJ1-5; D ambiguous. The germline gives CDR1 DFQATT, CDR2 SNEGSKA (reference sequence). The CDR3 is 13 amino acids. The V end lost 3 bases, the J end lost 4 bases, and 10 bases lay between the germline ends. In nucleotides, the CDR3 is TGCAGTGCTAGGCCACAGCTAAATCAGCCCCAGCATTTT. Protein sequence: CSARPQLNQPQHF.

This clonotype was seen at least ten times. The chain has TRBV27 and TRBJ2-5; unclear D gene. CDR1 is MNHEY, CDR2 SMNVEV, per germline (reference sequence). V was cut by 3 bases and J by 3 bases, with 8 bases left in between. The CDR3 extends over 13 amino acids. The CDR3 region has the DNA TGTGCCAGCAGTTTTAGATGGGAAGAGACCCAGTACTTC. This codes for CASSFRWEETQYF.

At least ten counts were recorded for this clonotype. DNA for the CDR3: TGTGCCAGCAGCTTACAACAGGGGGAGAGGGATGGCTACACCTTC. Its protein product is CASSLQQGERDGYTF. This rearrangement joins TRBV7-2 to TRBJ1-2; 8 bases are shared with TRBD1. The V and J ends lost 2 bases and 6 bases, in that order; junction bases with no gene match: 8. CDR1 and CDR2 from the germline V gene are SGHTA and FQGNSA. The CDR3 runs to 15 residues.

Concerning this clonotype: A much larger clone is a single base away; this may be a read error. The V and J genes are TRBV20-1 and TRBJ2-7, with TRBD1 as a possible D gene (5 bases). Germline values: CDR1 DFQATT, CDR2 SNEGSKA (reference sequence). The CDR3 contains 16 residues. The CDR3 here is CCASPPGWLNSYEQYF. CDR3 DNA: TGCTGTGCTTCCCCCCCAGGGTGGCTAAATTCCTACGAGCAGTACTTC.

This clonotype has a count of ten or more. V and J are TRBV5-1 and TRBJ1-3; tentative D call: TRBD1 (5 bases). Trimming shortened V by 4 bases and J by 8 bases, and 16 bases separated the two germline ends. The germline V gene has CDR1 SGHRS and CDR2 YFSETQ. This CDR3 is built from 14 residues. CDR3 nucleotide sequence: TGCGCCAGCAGCACCGGGACCCTTGGGCACACCATATATTTT. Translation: CASSTGTLGHTIYF.

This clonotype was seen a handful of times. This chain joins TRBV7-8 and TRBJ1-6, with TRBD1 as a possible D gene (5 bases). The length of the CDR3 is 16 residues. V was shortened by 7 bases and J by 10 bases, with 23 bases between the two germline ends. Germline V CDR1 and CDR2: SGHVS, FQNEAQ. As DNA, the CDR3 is TGTGCCAGCACCCCTGGGGGGTGGGGAGATTGGTCACCCCTCCACTTT. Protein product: CASTPGGWGDWSPLHF.

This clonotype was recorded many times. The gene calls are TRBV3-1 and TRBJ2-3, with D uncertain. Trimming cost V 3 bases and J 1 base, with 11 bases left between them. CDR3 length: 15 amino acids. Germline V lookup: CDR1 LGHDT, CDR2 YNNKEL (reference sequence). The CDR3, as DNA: TGTGCCAGCAGCCAGAGCTTATCGGGCACAGATACGCAGTATTTT. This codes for CASSQSLSGTDTQYF.

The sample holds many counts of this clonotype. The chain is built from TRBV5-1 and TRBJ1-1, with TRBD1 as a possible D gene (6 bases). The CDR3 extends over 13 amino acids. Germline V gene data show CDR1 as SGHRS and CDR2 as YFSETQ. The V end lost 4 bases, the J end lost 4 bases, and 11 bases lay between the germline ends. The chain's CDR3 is CASSPPDSTEAFF. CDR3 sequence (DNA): TGCGCCAGCAGCCCCCCGGACAGCACTGAAGCTTTCTTT.